The 3 T cell receptor beta chains listed next were all sequenced from one sample in a study of shared clonotypes between healthy human individuals. Profiled with immunoSEQ multiplex PCR; TCRdb holds only in-frame clones, not every one. In the table there are 1,400,000 or so clones, approximately 98.5% of which are singletons. Material: naive CD4+ T cells sorted from blood. Subset noted: CD45RA+ positively selected. The receptor set was obtained from a man aged 25 to 40 in good health.

The CDR3 protein is CASSQEGLRSNQPQHF. The CDR3 DNA follows: TGCGCCAGCAGCCAAGAGGGGCTGAGAAGCAATCAGCCCCAGCATTTT. The rearrangement joins TRBV4-1 to TRBJ1-5; possibly TRBD1 for D (5 bases). The CDR3 runs 16 residues. Germline CDR1 is MGHRA and CDR2 is YSYEKL. Trimming pared 0 bases from V and 1 base from J, leaving 10 bases between.

The J gene is TRBJ2-7, the V gene TRBV30, with D possibly TRBD2 on 5 matching bases. CDR1 is GTSNPN, CDR2 SVGIG, per germline (reference sequence). The CDR3 has 14 residues. V dropped 1 base and J dropped 3 bases, with 13 bases sitting between them. The CDR3 region has the DNA TGTGCCTGGAGTGCGGACTTTTGGCGCTACGAGCAGTACTTC. Amino acids: CAWSADFWRYEQYF. Full variable domain (missing parts from reference TRBV30 and TRBJ2-7): SQTIHQWPATLVQPVGSPLSLECTVEGTSNPNLYWYRQAAGRGLQLLFYSVGIGQISSEVPQNLSASRPQDRQFILSSKKLLLSDSGFYLCAWSADFWRYEQYFGPGTRLTVT.

The CDR3 is CASSVGTGANVLTF. CDR3 bases: TGCGCCAGCAGTGTGGGGACTGGGGCCAACGTCCTGACTTTC. The V call is TRBV10-2, the J call TRBJ2-6; D gene unclear. This CDR3 is built from 14 residues. Germline V gene lookup returns CDR1 WSHSY and CDR2 SAAADI. V gave up 4 bases and J gave up 2 bases, with 6 bases separating them.